The 3 T cell receptor beta chains below come from one sample, sequenced in a study of CD8 T cells in Susac syndrome. A quantity of 0.5 to 1 ug RNA underwent reverse transcription using random hexamers. MiXCR was run by TCRdb on the immunoSEQ multiplex PCR reads, yielding one entry per CDR3 protein. The sample lists 100,000 to 150,000 distinct CDR3 sequences, 90% to 95% seen once, with roughly 0.08% in the top ten. Sequencing input: CD4+ T cells from PBMCs. These receptors were obtained from a human donor in good health.

The chain combines TRBV3-1 with TRBJ2-2, with 9 bases identical to TRBD2. Per the germline V gene, CDR1 is LGHDT and CDR2 is YNNKEL (reference sequence). The V segment lost 4 bases and the J segment 4 bases; nucleotides outside the gene matches: 1. The CDR3 consists of 14 residues. CDR3: CASSPLAGTGELFF. DNA for the CDR3: TGTGCCAGCAGCCCACTAGCGGGCACCGGGGAGCTGTTTTTT.

The V gene is TRBV5-5, the J gene TRBJ2-7; the D gene is possibly TRBD2 (6 bases). Germline V gene data show CDR1 as SGHKS and CDR2 as YYEKEE (reference sequence). The CDR3 loop spans 15 amino acids. V dropped 0 bases and J dropped 2 bases, with 12 bases sitting between them. CDR3 region: CASSLVGGAAYEQYF. In DNA form, the CDR3 reads TGTGCCAGCAGCTTGGTAGGAGGGGCGGCCTACGAGCAGTACTTC. Combining the CDR3 with reference TRBV5-5 and TRBJ2-7 gives the whole variable domain DAGVTQSPTHLIKTRGQQVTLRCSPISGHKSVSWYQQVLGQGPQFIFQYYEKEERGRGNFPDRFSARQFPNYSSELNVNALLLGDSALYLCASSLVGGAAYEQYFGPGTRLTVT.

The chain has TRBV15 and TRBJ2-7; TRBD2 aligns across 8 bases. The V gene end was trimmed by 5 bases and the J gene end by 3 bases; junction bases not matched to a gene: 15. Per germline, CDR1 LNHNV and CDR2 YYDKDF (reference sequence). The CDR3 is 17 residues long. DNA for the CDR3: TGTGCCACCAGCTCGGGGGACGGGAGGGCCCCGGACTACGAGCAGTACTTC. This gives the protein CATSSGDGRAPDYEQYF.